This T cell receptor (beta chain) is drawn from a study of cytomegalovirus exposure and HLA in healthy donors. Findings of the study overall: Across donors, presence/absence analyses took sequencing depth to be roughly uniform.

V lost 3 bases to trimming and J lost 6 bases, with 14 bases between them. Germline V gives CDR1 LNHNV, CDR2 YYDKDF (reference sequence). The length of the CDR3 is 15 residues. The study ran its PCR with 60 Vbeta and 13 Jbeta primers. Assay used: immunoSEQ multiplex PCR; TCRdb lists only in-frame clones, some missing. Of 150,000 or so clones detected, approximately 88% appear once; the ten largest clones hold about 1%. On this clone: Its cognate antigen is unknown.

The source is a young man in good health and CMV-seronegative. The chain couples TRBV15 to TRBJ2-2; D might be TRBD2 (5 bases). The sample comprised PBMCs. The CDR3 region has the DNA TGTGCCACCAGCAGTTACCTAGGAGGAGCCGGGGAGCTGTTTTTT. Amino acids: CATSSYLGGAGELFF.